A selection of T cell receptor beta chains follows, all from one sample in a study of T-cell reconstitution after alpha-beta-depleted transplantation in children. In TCRdb, the PCR reads were re-called with MiXCR into one record per CDR3 protein. Of 250,000 or so distinct CDR3 sequences in the sample, around 8% are singletons; the top ten hold roughly 6%. Sequences were derived from PBMCs, mostly from graft donor cells, sampled 180 days after TCRalphabeta/CD19-depleted stem cell transplant. These receptor sequences come from a male patient aged 10 to 17 who had a stem cell transplant for acute lymphoblastic leukemia, so the T cells may come from the graft donor. The CDR3 runs from the conserved cysteine through the conserved F or W. D genes are given only for firm matches. Clone size is stated in some rows and not others, as once, few, many or a class when expanded.

D gene: .
V gene: TRBV3-1
clone size: many
J gene: TRBJ2-5
CDR3 DNA: TGTGCCAGCAGCCAGGGACTTCCAGAGACCCAGTACTTC
CDR3 protein: CASSQGLPETQYF

D gene: .
V gene: TRBV4-3
clone size: many
J gene: TRBJ2-4
CDR3 DNA: TGCGCCAGCAGCCAAGAAAGTCGAGGCCCGGACATTCAGTACTTC
CDR3 protein: CASSQESRGPDIQYF

D gene: TRBD2
V gene: TRBV18
clone size: .
J gene: TRBJ2-7
CDR3 DNA: TGTGCCAGCACCTCCCGACTAGCGGAAACCTACGAGCAGTACTTC
CDR3 protein: CASTSRLAETYEQYF

D gene: .
V gene: TRBV11-1
clone size: few
J gene: TRBJ2-7
CDR3 DNA: TGTGCCAGCAGCTTATCTGGCGCGGCCTCCTACGAGCAGTACTTC
CDR3 protein: CASSLSGAASYEQYF

D gene: .
V gene: TRBV20-1
clone size: many
J gene: TRBJ2-1
CDR3 DNA: TGCAGTGCTAGAGCCGGTAGCTCCTACAATGAGCAGTTCTTC
CDR3 protein: CSARAGSSYNEQFF

D gene: .
V gene: TRBV20-1
clone size: few
J gene: TRBJ1-5
CDR3 DNA: TGCAGTGCTAGAACAGGGATTCCCAGCCAGCCCCAGCATTTT
CDR3 protein: CSARTGIPSQPQHF

D gene: .
V gene: TRBV14
clone size: many
J gene: TRBJ2-2
CDR3 DNA: TGTGCCAGCAGCCAAATTAACACCGGGGAGCTGTTTTTT
CDR3 protein: CASSQINTGELFF

D gene: TRBD1
V gene: TRBV10-1
clone size: many
J gene: TRBJ2-7
CDR3 DNA: TGCGCCAGCAGTACTCAACAGGGGGCGCTCCCTCTAGAGCAGTACTTC
CDR3 protein: CASSTQQGALPLEQYF

D gene: .
V gene: TRBV2
clone size: many
J gene: TRBJ1-3
CDR3 DNA: TGTGCCAGCACCTTTCGGAGGAACTCTGGAAACACCATATATTTT
CDR3 protein: CASTFRRNSGNTIYF

D gene: TRBD1
V gene: TRBV6-2/TRBV6-3
clone size: many
J gene: TRBJ1-5
CDR3 DNA: TGTGCCAGCAGCCCAGACAGGGGGCTAGGGAATCAGCCCCAGCATTTT
CDR3 protein: CASSPDRGLGNQPQHF

D gene: .
V gene: TRBV5-4
clone size: few
J gene: TRBJ2-3
CDR3 DNA: TGTGCCAGCAGCTCGGGGTCTAGCACAGATACGCAGTATTTT
CDR3 protein: CASSSGSSTDTQYF

D gene: .
V gene: TRBV3-1
clone size: many
J gene: TRBJ2-3
CDR3 DNA: TGTGCCAGCAGCCACCACGGGGGGCCGTCGTTTGGTACGCAGTATTTT
CDR3 protein: CASSHHGGPSFGTQYF

D gene: TRBD1
V gene: TRBV11-2
clone size: many
J gene: TRBJ2-5
CDR3 DNA: TGTGCCAGCAGCTTCGAGGGGGGACAGGGACGGAAGACCCAGTACTTC
CDR3 protein: CASSFEGGQGRKTQYF

D gene: .
V gene: TRBV5-1
clone size: many
J gene: TRBJ1-1
CDR3 DNA: TGCGCCAGCAGCTTGGCGGGTGGTCTTAGGGCTGAAGCTTTCTTT
CDR3 protein: CASSLAGGLRAEAFF

D gene: .
V gene: TRBV10-3
clone size: many
J gene: TRBJ2-3
CDR3 DNA: TGTGCCATCAGTGACCTCCCGTTCGGGGGGCCGACTAGCACAGATACGCAGTATTTT
CDR3 protein: CAISDLPFGGPTSTDTQYF

D gene: .
V gene: TRBV7-3
clone size: many
J gene: TRBJ2-3
CDR3 DNA: TGTGCCAGCAGAGCGGCCCATAGCACAGATACGCAGTATTTT
CDR3 protein: CASRAAHSTDTQYF

D gene: .
V gene: TRBV23-1
clone size: .
J gene: TRBJ2-7
CDR3 DNA: TGCGCCAGCAGTCAAGGGGTGAGGGCGGGAGAGCAGTACTTC
CDR3 protein: CASSQGVRAGEQYF

D gene: .
V gene: TRBV6-2/TRBV6-3
clone size: many
J gene: TRBJ1-5
CDR3 DNA: TGTGCCAGCAGGCACCGGACAGAAAATAGCAATCAGCCCCAGCATTTT
CDR3 protein: CASRHRTENSNQPQHF

D gene: .
V gene: TRBV6-6
clone size: many
J gene: TRBJ1-2
CDR3 DNA: TGTGCCAGCAGTTTCGCGCTGAAAGGCTACACCTTC
CDR3 protein: CASSFALKGYTF

D gene: .
V gene: TRBV4-2
clone size: many
J gene: TRBJ1-1
CDR3 DNA: TGTGCCAGCACCGACGGGTACACTGAAGCTTTCTTT
CDR3 protein: CASTDGYTEAFF

D gene: .
V gene: TRBV7-2
clone size: many
J gene: TRBJ1-4
CDR3 DNA: TGTGCCAGCAGCCCCCGACGTTCTAATGAAAAACTGTTTTTT
CDR3 protein: CASSPRRSNEKLFF

D gene: .
V gene: TRBV12-3/TRBV12-4
clone size: many
J gene: TRBJ2-3
CDR3 DNA: TGTGCCAGCAGTCATAGGGGAGATACGCAGTATTTT
CDR3 protein: CASSHRGDTQYF

D gene: .
V gene: TRBV4-2
clone size: many
J gene: TRBJ1-1
CDR3 DNA: TGTGCCAGCAGCCAAATCAACAGACCGAACACTGAAGCTTTCTTT
CDR3 protein: CASSQINRPNTEAFF

D gene: TRBD2
V gene: TRBV3-1
clone size: many
J gene: TRBJ2-5
CDR3 DNA: TGTGCCAGCAGCCGCACCCTGGGACTAGCCGAGACCCAGTACTTC
CDR3 protein: CASSRTLGLAETQYF

D gene: .
V gene: TRBV6-1
clone size: many
J gene: TRBJ1-4
CDR3 DNA: TGTGCCAGCAGTGAACAGTGGTCGCCACTTAATGAAAAACTGTTTTTT
CDR3 protein: CASSEQWSPLNEKLFF

D gene: TRBD1
V gene: TRBV12-3/TRBV12-4
clone size: many
J gene: TRBJ1-5
CDR3 DNA: TGTGCCAGCAGTCCCGGGACAGCCTATCAGCCCCAGCATTTT
CDR3 protein: CASSPGTAYQPQHF

D gene: TRBD1
V gene: TRBV18
clone size: few
J gene: TRBJ2-3
CDR3 DNA: TGTGCCAGCTCACCGTCGACAGGGGGTAACACAGATACGCAGTATTTT
CDR3 protein: CASSPSTGGNTDTQYF

D gene: .
V gene: TRBV11-1
clone size: many
J gene: TRBJ2-1
CDR3 DNA: TGTGCCAGCAGCCAGGGACTGTACAATGAGCAGTTCTTC
CDR3 protein: CASSQGLYNEQFF

D gene: .
V gene: TRBV6-1
clone size: many
J gene: TRBJ1-6
CDR3 DNA: TGTGCCAGCAGTCAGCCCTATAATTCACCCCTCCACTTT
CDR3 protein: CASSQPYNSPLHF

D gene: TRBD1
V gene: TRBV10-3
clone size: many
J gene: TRBJ1-2
CDR3 DNA: TGTGCCATCAGTGAGGACAGGGGCTATGGCTACACCTTC
CDR3 protein: CAISEDRGYGYTF

D gene: TRBD1
V gene: TRBV12-3/TRBV12-4
clone size: many
J gene: TRBJ1-1
CDR3 DNA: TGTGCCAGCAGTTTGGGACAGGGATCGGGGAACACTGAAGCTTTCTTT
CDR3 protein: CASSLGQGSGNTEAFF

D gene: TRBD1
V gene: TRBV6-1
clone size: many
J gene: TRBJ1-4
CDR3 DNA: TGTGCCAGCAGTGAAGCGCAGGGGGCTGGACTGTTTTTT
CDR3 protein: CASSEAQGAGLFF

D gene: .
V gene: TRBV5-6
clone size: many
J gene: TRBJ2-5
CDR3 DNA: TGTGCCAGCAGCTTCGGTGGGCATATCCAAGAGACCCAGTACTTC
CDR3 protein: CASSFGGHIQETQYF

D gene: .
V gene: TRBV4-2
clone size: .
J gene: TRBJ1-5
CDR3 DNA: TGTGCCAGCAGCGGGCGCGACAATCAGCCCCAGCATTTT
CDR3 protein: CASSGRDNQPQHF

D gene: .
V gene: TRBV5-1
clone size: many
J gene: TRBJ1-1
CDR3 DNA: TGCGCCAGCAGCCCGGACGGAAAGAACACTGAAGCTTTCTTT
CDR3 protein: CASSPDGKNTEAFF

D gene: .
V gene: TRBV13
clone size: many
J gene: TRBJ1-5
CDR3 DNA: TGTGCCAGCAGCTCGGGAAATCAGCCCCAGCATTTT
CDR3 protein: CASSSGNQPQHF

D gene: TRBD1
V gene: TRBV5-1
clone size: many
J gene: TRBJ2-7
CDR3 DNA: TGCGCCAGCAGCCCCGACCCCTCCGGGACAGGTTACTCCTACGAGCAGTACTTC
CDR3 protein: CASSPDPSGTGYSYEQYF

D gene: .
V gene: TRBV10-3
clone size: .
J gene: TRBJ1-2
CDR3 DNA: TGTGCCACACCGGGACAAACGGGCGGCTACACCTTC
CDR3 protein: CATPGQTGGYTF

D gene: .
V gene: TRBV7-2
clone size: many
J gene: TRBJ1-5
CDR3 DNA: TGTGCCAGCAGCTTAAGTGGTGCAGACAATCAGCCCCAGCATTTT
CDR3 protein: CASSLSGADNQPQHF

D gene: TRBD1
V gene: TRBV5-1
clone size: many
J gene: TRBJ1-5
CDR3 DNA: TGCGCCAGCAGCTTGGGACAGGGGAGCAATCAGCCCCAGCATTTT
CDR3 protein: CASSLGQGSNQPQHF

D gene: .
V gene: TRBV29-1
clone size: many
J gene: TRBJ2-1
CDR3 DNA: TGCAGCGTTGACGGGGTGGGAAATGAGCAGTTCTTC
CDR3 protein: CSVDGVGNEQFF

D gene: TRBD1
V gene: TRBV5-1
clone size: many
J gene: TRBJ1-2
CDR3 DNA: TGCGCCAGCAAACAGGGGAGTGACTATGGCTACACCTTC
CDR3 protein: CASKQGSDYGYTF

D gene: .
V gene: TRBV5-1
clone size: many
J gene: TRBJ2-3
CDR3 DNA: TGCGCCAGCAGCTTGGGAGGGGCCACAGATACGCAGTATTTT
CDR3 protein: CASSLGGATDTQYF

D gene: .
V gene: TRBV29-1
clone size: many
J gene: TRBJ2-1
CDR3 DNA: TGCAGCGTTCGTCACACTACCCTTGAGCAGTTCTTC
CDR3 protein: CSVRHTTLEQFF

D gene: TRBD1
V gene: TRBV7-2
clone size: many
J gene: TRBJ1-4
CDR3 DNA: TGTGCCAGCAGCCACGGGACAGCAACTAATGAAAAACTGTTTTTT
CDR3 protein: CASSHGTATNEKLFF

D gene: TRBD2
V gene: TRBV27
clone size: .
J gene: TRBJ2-1
CDR3 DNA: TGTGCCAGCAGTTGGGGCGCGGGGGGATTGGATGAGCAGTTCTTC
CDR3 protein: CASSWGAGGLDEQFF

D gene: TRBD2
V gene: TRBV9
clone size: many
J gene: TRBJ2-1
CDR3 DNA: TGTGCCAGCAGCGTAGCTGTGGCGGGGGGTTCCTACAATGAGCAGTTCTTC
CDR3 protein: CASSVAVAGGSYNEQFF

D gene: .
V gene: TRBV2
clone size: many
J gene: TRBJ2-5
CDR3 DNA: TGTGCCAGCAGTGAAGCCCTAAGCGGCCAAGAGACCCAGTACTTC
CDR3 protein: CASSEALSGQETQYF

D gene: .
V gene: TRBV7-6
clone size: many
J gene: TRBJ2-2
CDR3 DNA: TGTGCCAGCAGCTTAGAGCGGGTGGGGAACACCGGGGAGCTGTTTTTT
CDR3 protein: CASSLERVGNTGELFF

D gene: TRBD2
V gene: TRBV4-1
clone size: many
J gene: TRBJ2-1
CDR3 DNA: TGCGCCAGCAGTCCCCAGGGACTAGGGAACAATGAGCAGTTCTTC
CDR3 protein: CASSPQGLGNNEQFF